This TCR beta chain was sequenced for a study of CD8 T cells in Susac syndrome. CDR1 MGHRA and CDR2 YSYEKL come from the germline V gene. The V segment lost 6 bases and the J segment 8 bases; nucleotides outside the gene matches: 5. This CDR3 is 14 amino acids long. RNA, at roughly 0.5 to 1 ug, was reverse transcribed with random hexamers. TCRdb called the immunoSEQ multiplex PCR reads again in MiXCR, with one record for every CDR3 protein. The table has about 400,000 distinct CDR3 sequences, 75% to 90% seen once. This chain joins TRBV4-1 and TRBJ2-1, with TRBD1 matching over 12 bases. The sequenced material came from CD8+ T cells from PBMCs. This TCR was sampled from a human donor with multiple sclerosis. The CDR3 is CASSEGQGAYEQFF. CDR3 nucleotide sequence: TGCGCCAGCAGTGAGGGACAGGGGGCCTATGAGCAGTTCTTC.